This TCR beta chain was captured by sequencing in a study of CXCR3-negative and CXCR3-positive naive CD8 T cells. Study at large: Per-library TRB read counts averaged about 1.5 +/- 0.3 million, adding up to 120 million to 150 million in total.

TRB cDNA libraries were made by UMI-labeled 5' RACE. With the 5' RACE reads reprocessed, TCRdb shows one record per CDR3 protein and no DNA. The sample includes 100,000 to 150,000 distinct CDR3 sequences. The sequencing input was naive CXCR3- CD8+ T cells from blood. As for subset: CD45RO-CCR7+CD27+CD95- naive CD8+ T cells lacking CXCR3 (TNR3-). This TCR derives from a human donor in good health. Some clones in this sample may be carry-over from other donors' samples.

CDR3 in amino acids: CATSRAGGEQYF. V usage is TRBV15 and J usage is TRBJ2-7; TCRdb proposes TRBD1, but this gene call is untestable without DNA. This CDR3 is 12 amino acids long. Germline CDR1 and CDR2: LNHNV and YYDKDF (reference sequence).